This TCR beta chain emerged from a study of cytomegalovirus exposure and HLA in healthy donors. PCR involved 60 Vbeta and 13 Jbeta primers. Using immunoSEQ multiplex PCR, the repertoire was profiled, and TCRdb retains in-frame clones only, with some absent. This sample has about 51,000 clones, with around 82% found just once. Trimming cost V 8 bases and J 7 bases; bases outside gene matches: 14. CDR3 length equals 15 residues. Germline assignment: CDR1 KGHSH and CDR2 LQKENI. This chain links TRBV18 with TRBJ2-1; 7 bases agree with TRBD1. This receptor was identified in a boy younger than 18 in good health and CMV-seropositive. The specimen sequenced was PBMCs. The CDR3 is CASIPPRQGKNEQFF. As DNA, the CDR3 is TGTGCCAGCATACCCCCCCGACAGGGAAAGAATGAGCAGTTCTTC.